This TCR beta chain was sequenced in a study of beta chain features in type 1 diabetes. Study background: All samples yielded about 100 million examined sorted cells.

Points from the study as a whole: These data did not resolve whether HLA type affects TCRB rearrangement. Among patients, naive, central memory and Treg TCRB repertoires appeared more similar than among healthy donors.

This clone occurred a few times. Its antigen is unknown. The investigators reverse transcribed all of the isolated RNA, so they sequenced expressed TCRB transcripts. Clones were sequenced by immunoSEQ multiplex PCR, and TCRdb holds only the in-frame ones, with some missing. The sample includes 600,000 to 650,000 clones, 15% to 19% of them seen just once. Naive, central memory, regulatory and stem cell-like memory cells within the CD4+ compartment were sorted using CD45RO/CCR7/CD25/CD127/CD95/CD27. CDR1 is MDHEN and CDR2 is SYDVKM in the germline V gene. This CDR3 has 15 amino acids. The V end lost 9 bases, the J end lost 2 bases, and 17 bases lay between the germline ends.

This chain joins TRBV28 and TRBJ1-5, with a tentative D call TRBD1 (5 bases). What was sequenced was naive CD4+ T cells from blood. The sequence derives from a man aged 18-30 years in good health. The CDR3 nucleotides read TGTGCCAGTGGGTATTGGGGCCGCGGCAATCAGCCCCAGCATTTT. The encoded protein is CASGYWGRGNQPQHF.